The present T cell receptor beta chain was sequenced within a study of shared clonotypes between healthy human individuals. Across the study: Two women and three men aged 18 to 49 served as donors. General study points: In having few donors, the study represented limited genetic and exposure-history diversity.

J gave up 3 bases and V 2 bases, and 13 bases lay outside the gene matches. Germline CDR1 reads SGHTA; CDR2 reads FQGTGA. CDR3 length: 19 amino acids. The table lists this clone with a count of one. Its cognate antigen is unknown. Assay: immunoSEQ multiplex PCR; the TCRdb copy retains only in-frame clones and omits some. Of about 470,000 clones listed, 70% to 80% were seen once; the top ten hold roughly 13%. Sequencing was performed on PBMCs. The chain carries TRBV7-3 and TRBJ2-1; 10 nucleotides match TRBD2. The sequence derives from a woman in her thirties or forties in good health. Some clones in this sample may be carry-over from other donors' samples. The DNA for the CDR3 is TGTGCCAGCAGCTTAGGGCCCCCTACCAGGACTAGCGGCTACAATGAGCAGTTCTTC. Its translation: CASSLGPPTRTSGYNEQFF.